Listed here are 17 T cell receptor beta chains from one sample, sequenced in a study of tumor-infiltrating lymphocytes in localized non-small cell lung cancer. Assay used: immunoSEQ multiplex PCR; TCRdb lists only in-frame clones, some missing. The table records over 10,000 clones, about four fifths of them present only once. The sequenced sample consisted of lung tumor tissue. These receptors originate from a human donor with non-small cell lung cancer.

This clone was observed a few times. The J gene is TRBJ1-5, the V gene TRBV7-9; no firm D call. Germline V gene lookup returns CDR1 SEHNR and CDR2 FQNEAQ (reference sequence). The CDR3 contains 15 residues. V was trimmed by 1 base and J by 0 bases, leaving 7 bases between them. DNA of the CDR3: TGTGCCAGCAGCTTAGGGGGATATAGCAATCAGCCCCAGCATTTT. Residues: CASSLGGYSNQPQHF.

This chain links TRBV5-1 with TRBJ2-7; TRBD1 aligns across 9 bases. With 4 bases clipped from V and 4 bases from J, the junction kept 6 bases outside the gene matches. Germline V CDR1 and CDR2: SGHRS, YFSETQ. This CDR3 region has 14 residues. CDR3 nucleotide sequence: TGCGCCAGCAGCGGCCGGGACAGGGTTTACGAGCAGTACTTC. The encoded protein is CASSGRDRVYEQYF. Together with reference TRBV5-1 and TRBJ2-7, the CDR3 gives the full variable domain: KAGVTQTPRYLIKTRGQQVTLSCSPISGHRSVSWYQQTPGQGLQFLFEYFSETQRNKGNFPGRFSGRQFSNSRSEMNVSTLELGDSALYLCASSGRDRVYEQYFGPGTRLTVT.

The DNA for the CDR3 is TGCGCCAGCAGCCAGATGTCAACTCTTCCAGATACGCAGTATTTT. Translating it yields CASSQMSTLPDTQYF. The gene calls are TRBV4-3 and TRBJ2-3; no clear D gene. This CDR3 has 15 amino acids. Germline V gives CDR1 LGHNA, CDR2 YSLEER. Trimming cost V 3 bases and J 4 bases, with 14 bases left between them.

V is TRBV5-4 and J is TRBJ1-2; weak D call: TRBD1 (6 bases). Looked up from germline, CDR1 is SGHNT and CDR2 is YYREEE (reference sequence). The CDR3 covers 14 residues. Trimming stripped 4 bases from V and 3 bases from J, with 13 bases between. The CDR3, as DNA: TGTGCCAGCAGCCCACTACAGGGATACTATGGCTACACCTTC. Translation: CASSPLQGYYGYTF.

This chain links TRBV15 with TRBJ2-5; maybe TRBD1 (6 bases). Deletions cut 0 bases from V and 5 bases from J, with 13 bases between. The CDR3 covers 15 residues. Germline V gene lookup returns CDR1 LNHNV and CDR2 YYDKDF (reference sequence). CDR3 residues: CATSRDSGGGETQYF. CDR3 coding DNA: TGTGCCACCAGCAGAGATAGTGGGGGCGGGGAGACCCAGTACTTC.

The chain is built from TRBV2 and TRBJ2-5; no clear D. Germline CDR1 SNHLY, CDR2 FYNNEI. This CDR3 region has 12 residues. Trimming shortened V by 7 bases and J by 5 bases, and 11 bases separated the two germline ends. The CDR3 DNA is TGTGCCAGCAAACAATCCGGGGAGACCCAGTACTTC. Translation: CASKQSGETQYF.

The chain joins TRBV5-1 to TRBJ2-7, with TRBD1 matching over 11 bases. Germline V gene data show CDR1 as SGHRS and CDR2 as YFSETQ. This CDR3 comprises 14 residues. The V segment lost 5 bases and the J segment 3 bases; nucleotides outside the gene matches: 4. CDR3 nucleotide sequence: TGCGCCAGCAGTCGGACAGGGGGCAGCTACGAGCAGTACTTC. This translates into CASSRTGGSYEQYF.

This clone has a single count. V is TRBV7-9 and J is TRBJ2-1; 9 bases match TRBD2. From germline, CDR1 is SEHNR and CDR2 FQNEAQ (reference sequence). V was pared by 1 base and J by 9 bases, with 10 bases of the junction left unmatched. The CDR3 contains 16 residues. CDR3 bases: TGTGCCAGCAGCTTAGGCGGCGGTAGCGGGAGATCTGAGCAGTTCTTC. Its protein product is CASSLGGGSGRSEQFF.

The chain carries TRBV5-1 and TRBJ2-7; maybe TRBD2 (7 bases). Trimming removed 0 bases at V and 1 base at J, with 11 bases between. This CDR3 is 15 amino acids long. Germline V gives CDR1 SGHRS, CDR2 YFSETQ. CDR3 nucleotides: TGCGCCAGCAGCTTGGCCGGGGGGCCGTCCTACGAGCAGTACTTC. Its translation: CASSLAGGPSYEQYF. Using reference TRBV5-1 and TRBJ2-7 for the parts outside the CDR3, the full variable domain is KAGVTQTPRYLIKTRGQQVTLSCSPISGHRSVSWYQQTPGQGLQFLFEYFSETQRNKGNFPGRFSGRQFSNSRSEMNVSTLELGDSALYLCASSLAGGPSYEQYFGPGTRLTVT.

The rearrangement joins TRBV28 to TRBJ1-4, with 11 bases fitting TRBD1. After removal of 6 bases from V and 7 bases from J, the junction contained 13 bases not matched to a gene. This CDR3 region has 17 residues. Germline V CDR1 and CDR2: MDHEN, SYDVKM. CDR3 DNA: TGTGCCAGCAGACCGTGGAGGGGGACAGGGGGGGCTGAAAAACTGTTTTTT. It encodes CASRPWRGTGGAEKLFF.

In this sample, this clone turned up a few times. The chain combines TRBV5-1 with TRBJ2-7; the D is unclear. The CDR3 consists of 14 residues. With 0 bases removed from V and 4 bases from J, the gap between germline ends came to 11 bases. Germline V gene lookup returns CDR1 SGHRS and CDR2 YFSETQ. CDR3 sequence reads: CASSLAASRYEQYF. Here the CDR3 DNA reads TGCGCCAGCAGCTTGGCAGCCAGTCGGTACGAGCAGTACTTC.

This clone was observed once. The chain carries TRBV5-1 and TRBJ1-1; D possibly corresponds to TRBD1 (6 bases). Germline V gives CDR1 SGHRS, CDR2 YFSETQ. Trimming left V 4 bases short and J 0 bases short, with 16 bases between. CDR3 length: 16 residues. CDR3 DNA: TGCGCCAGCAGCGCGGGCGACAGGCGAATGAACACTGAAGCTTTCTTT. Protein: CASSAGDRRMNTEAFF.

This clone was found a few times. The rearrangement links TRBV7-2 to TRBJ2-6, with TRBD1 matching over 8 bases. Germline V gene data show CDR1 as SGHTA and CDR2 as FQGNSA. V shed 5 bases, J shed 0 bases, and the junction held 6 bases outside the gene matches. This CDR3 is built from 17 residues. As DNA, the CDR3 is TGTGCCAGCAGCCCCGGACAGGGAAACTCTGGGGCCAACGTCCTGACTTTC. Translating it yields CASSPGQGNSGANVLTF.

The J gene is TRBJ2-7, the V gene TRBV10-2; TRBD1 matches 9 bases. Trimming cost V 3 bases and J 3 bases; bases outside gene matches: 6. The germline V gene encodes CDR1 WSHSY and CDR2 SAAADI. The CDR3 totals 15 residues. CDR3 nucleotide sequence: TGCGCCAGCAGTGAACCCGGGACAGGGAACTACGAGCAGTACTTC. Residues: CASSEPGTGNYEQYF.

This clone was seen a few times. J is TRBJ1-1 and V is TRBV6-5; D is uncertain. V lost 7 bases and J 2 bases, leaving 11 bases between the germline ends. This CDR3 region has 13 residues. Germline-derived CDR1 and CDR2 are MNHEY and SVGAGI. DNA of the CDR3: TGTGCCAGCACTAAAGAGAGCAACACTGAAGCTTTCTTT. Its protein product is CASTKESNTEAFF.

The chain employs TRBV4-3 and TRBJ2-5; tentatively, D is TRBD2 (5 bases). There are 16 residues in the CDR3. The V and J ends lost 0 bases and 5 bases respectively, with 16 bases between them. Germline V gives CDR1 LGHNA, CDR2 YSLEER. CDR3 sequence (DNA): TGCGCCAGCAGCCAAGAATTATGGGTTGAGGGCGAGACCCAGTACTTC. Translated: CASSQELWVEGETQYF.

The chain combines TRBV10-1 with TRBJ2-5; D unresolved. Germline CDR1 is WNHNN and CDR2 is SYGVQD (reference sequence). The CDR3 totals 12 residues. V lost 6 bases to trimming and J lost 0 bases, with 5 bases between them. Here the CDR3 DNA reads TGCGCCAGCAGGCGGTACCAAGAGACCCAGTACTTC. Translated: CASRRYQETQYF.